Each of the 26 T cell receptor beta chains below was sequenced from the same sample in a study of blood T cell repertoires in COVID-19 (dated by TCRdb to 2018 to 2020). Libraries came from the immunoSEQ multiplex PCR assay. This is the immuneACCESS table as TCRdb keeps it, with only in-frame sequences that have V and J called. A part of the clones is gone; compared with another copy, unresolved V genes explain less than half, and the rest is unexplained. The sample table contains fewer than 55,000 clones; only one count was recorded for approximately 88% of them. The ten top clones hold approximately 3% of the sample. Specimen: peripheral blood. All receptors come from a middle-aged man with active COVID-19.

This clone was seen a few times. V is TRBV19 and J is TRBJ1-2; no definite D call. This CDR3 contains 14 residues. Germline V gives CDR1 LNHDA, CDR2 SQIVND (reference sequence). V was trimmed by 1 base and J by 3 bases, leaving 9 bases between them. CDR3 loop: CASSIGAFDYGYTF. The CDR3 DNA reads TGTGCCAGTAGTATAGGAGCTTTTGACTATGGCTACACCTTC.

The chain employs TRBV5-5 and TRBJ1-3; tentatively, D is TRBD1 (5 bases). Germline V lookup: CDR1 SGHKS, CDR2 YYEKEE (reference sequence). The CDR3 consists of 17 residues. Trimming shortened V by 4 bases and J by 2 bases, and 19 bases separated the two germline ends. The CDR3 region is CASSPLGGGIAGNTIYF. CDR3 DNA: TGTGCCAGCAGCCCCCTGGGGGGGGGAATAGCTGGAAACACCATATATTTT.

The chain is built from TRBV6-5 and TRBJ1-2; 9 bases agree with TRBD1. Germline CDR1 and CDR2: MNHEY and SVGAGI. After removal of 6 bases from V and 2 bases from J, the junction contained 4 bases not matched to a gene. The CDR3 has 14 amino acids. Written as DNA, the CDR3 is TGTGCCAGCAGGAGGACAGGGGAAAACTATGGCTACACCTTC. Protein sequence: CASRRTGENYGYTF.

The chain links TRBV5-4 to TRBJ1-3; possibly TRBD1 for D (5 bases). Germline loops: CDR1 SGHNT, CDR2 YYREEE (reference sequence). This CDR3 spans 14 amino acids. V lost 5 bases, J lost 2 bases, and 11 bases lay in between. The CDR3: CASRPWGAGNTIYF. The CDR3 coding sequence is TGTGCCAGCAGACCCTGGGGGGCTGGAAACACCATATATTTT.

The V and J genes are TRBV27 and TRBJ1-2; D uncertain. The CDR3 runs to 12 residues. Germline lookup yields CDR1 MNHEY and CDR2 SMNVEV (reference sequence). With 5 bases removed from V and 4 bases from J, the gap between germline ends came to 8 bases. The CDR3 loop is CASSRTGYGYTF. DNA for the CDR3: TGTGCCAGCAGTCGCACGGGCTATGGCTACACCTTC.

This chain links TRBV4-2 with TRBJ2-3; 8 bases line up with TRBD2. The trim removed 0 bases at V and 1 base at J, leaving 3 bases unmatched. The CDR3 is 16 amino acids. The germline CDR1 and CDR2 sequences are LGHNA and YNFKEQ. The CDR3 region has the DNA TGTGCCAGCAGCCAAGATCGCGGGAGGCGCACAGATACGCAGTATTTT. It codes for CASSQDRGRRTDTQYF.

V gene TRBV4-2 combines with J gene TRBJ2-5, with 11 bases identical to TRBD1. Germline V gives CDR1 LGHNA, CDR2 YNFKEQ. The CDR3 runs to 16 residues. After removal of 4 bases from V and 5 bases from J, the junction contained 9 bases not matched to a gene. The CDR3 nucleotides are TGTGCCAGCAGCCCCCTAGGACAGGGGGCACGGGAGACCCAGTACTTC. Translated: CASSPLGQGARETQYF.

This clone was seen only a few times. The V call is TRBV15, the J call TRBJ2-2; D perhaps matches TRBD2 (5 bases). The V and J ends lost 3 bases and 3 bases respectively, with 14 bases between them. This CDR3 has 16 residues. The germline V gene encodes CDR1 LNHNV and CDR2 YYDKDF (reference sequence). CDR3 bases: TGTGCCACCAGCAGGCCCGTCGCGGGCTACACCGGGGAGCTGTTTTTT. This gives the protein CATSRPVAGYTGELFF.

The chain carries TRBV6-5 and TRBJ2-7, with no clear D. The V end lost 8 bases, the J end lost 2 bases, and 16 bases lay between the germline ends. Germline loops: CDR1 MNHEY, CDR2 SVGAGI. This CDR3 comprises 14 residues. This CDR3 is CASRPSVMTYEQYV. CDR3 DNA sequence: TGTGCCAGCCGCCCCAGCGTGATGACCTACGAGCAGTACGTC.

The V gene is TRBV29-1, the J gene TRBJ1-2; 12 bases align to TRBD1. V shed 8 bases and J 6 bases; nucleotides not matched to a gene: 4. The germline V gene has CDR1 SQVTM and CDR2 ANQGSEA. The CDR3 is made up of 12 amino acids. The CDR3 loop is CSRGQGANGYTF. The CDR3 nucleotides read TGCAGCAGGGGACAGGGGGCGAATGGCTACACCTTC.

This chain uses TRBV7-9 with TRBJ2-3; D perhaps matches TRBD2 (5 bases). The CDR3 is 15 amino acids. Germline assignment: CDR1 SEHNR and CDR2 FQNEAQ (reference sequence). V was trimmed by 4 bases and J by 3 bases, leaving 14 bases between them. The CDR3 loop reads CASSSVSEGTDTQYF. The CDR3 coding sequence is TGTGCCAGCAGCTCCGTTAGCGAAGGTACAGATACGCAGTATTTT.

This clone appeared a few times. CDR3 loop: CASSTNTFMNTEAFF. Here the CDR3 DNA reads TGTGCCAGCAGCACCAACACGTTCATGAACACTGAAGCTTTCTTT. V is TRBV9 and J is TRBJ1-1; D unclear. CDR3 length: 15 amino acids. CDR1 is SGDLS and CDR2 is YYNGEE in the germline V gene. V lost 4 bases and J 0 bases, leaving 13 bases between the germline ends.

The chain couples TRBV9 to TRBJ2-1, with 7 bases aligning to TRBD2. Germline assignment: CDR1 SGDLS and CDR2 YYNGEE. V gave up 3 bases and J gave up 6 bases; unmatched junction bases: 15. This CDR3 is 17 amino acids long. The CDR3 bases are TGTGCCAGCAGCGGGGGTTGGTTGGGCGGGAGTGGCAATGAGCAGTTCTTC. Encoded protein: CASSGGWLGGSGNEQFF.

This chain connects TRBV30 to TRBJ1-2, with D uncertain. V was shortened by 2 bases and J by 8 bases, with 6 bases between the two germline ends. Germline lookup yields CDR1 GTSNPN and CDR2 SVGIG (reference sequence). The CDR3 totals 10 residues. The CDR3 spells CAWSSVGYTF. The DNA of the CDR3 is TGTGCCTGGAGTTCAGTCGGCTACACCTTC.

This rearrangement joins TRBV19 to TRBJ2-1, with a tentative D call TRBD2 (5 bases). Germline V CDR1 and CDR2: LNHDA, SQIVND (reference sequence). V was cut by 4 bases and J by 7 bases, with 17 bases left in between. The CDR3 sequence is 15 residues long. The CDR3 bases are TGTGCCAGTAGTACTGAATCCCTATCGGGGAATGAGCAGTTCTTC. The encoded protein is CASSTESLSGNEQFF.

This clone has a handful of counts. The V gene is TRBV6-2 or TRBV6-3, the J gene TRBJ2-6, with D tentatively TRBD1 (6 bases). With 2 bases removed from V and 4 bases from J, the gap between germline ends came to 15 bases. Germline loops: CDR1 MNHEY, CDR2 SVGEGT. The CDR3 is made up of 17 amino acids. The CDR3 spells CASSYLPAGAGANVLTF. The CDR3 nucleotides read TGTGCCAGCAGTTACCTCCCGGCAGGGGCCGGGGCCAACGTCCTGACTTTC.

The chain carries TRBV11-3 and TRBJ2-7; 9 bases are shared with TRBD2. Trimming took 0 bases from V and 4 from J; bases not matched to a gene: 7. This CDR3 has 16 residues. The germline V gene has CDR1 SGHNT and CDR2 YENEEA. The CDR3 reads CASSLDVASGAYEQYF. The CDR3 nucleotides read TGTGCCAGCAGCTTAGACGTGGCTAGCGGGGCATACGAGCAGTACTTC.

The chain links TRBV19 to TRBJ2-2, with 14 bases fitting TRBD2. Germline V gives CDR1 LNHDA, CDR2 SQIVND (reference sequence). This CDR3 region has 17 residues. The junction had 8 bases not matched to a gene; V was cut back by 7 bases and J by 4 bases. CDR3 protein: CASTYLGLAGVTGELFF. CDR3 nucleotides: TGTGCCAGTACCTACCTGGGACTAGCGGGGGTCACCGGGGAGCTGTTTTTT.

On this clone: The CDR3 does not close with the conserved phenylalanine or tryptophan, likely indicating a read error. The limits of the CDR3 on the DNA are not certain, so only TCRdb's listed CDR3 is given. CDR3 sequence: CASSDSSVTGLRSL. The V gene is TRBV6-1, the J gene TRBJ1-6; TRBD1, the table's D call, lacks a check against the DNA. The CDR3 spans 14 amino acids, including both terminal residues. Germline CDR1 MNHNS, CDR2 SASEGT.

The V and J genes are TRBV2 and TRBJ1-5; TRBD1 matches at 9 bases. The germline V gene encodes CDR1 SNHLY and CDR2 FYNNEI. J lost 7 bases, V lost 2 bases, and 6 bases had no gene match. The CDR3 is made up of 15 amino acids. CDR3: CASSERTGEEQPQHF. In DNA, the CDR3 is TGTGCCAGCAGTGAACGGACAGGGGAGGAGCAGCCCCAGCATTTT.

The rearrangement uses TRBV19 and TRBJ1-1, with no clear D. The germline V gene encodes CDR1 LNHDA and CDR2 SQIVND (reference sequence). The CDR3 extends over 12 amino acids. Trimming took off 7 bases at V and 7 bases at J, with 13 bases between the two ends. CDR3 nucleotides: TGTGCCAGTAATACTAGAGGGATTGAAGCTTTCTTT. The encoded protein is CASNTRGIEAFF.

The genes are TRBV13 and TRBJ1-2; 7 positions match TRBD1. The V and J ends lost 2 bases and 4 bases, in that order; junction bases with no gene match: 4. CDR3 length: 14 residues. Germline V gene data show CDR1 as PRHDT and CDR2 as FYEKMQ (reference sequence). CDR3 in DNA: TGTGCCAGCAGCTTAACAGGGGCTAGCTATGGCTACACCTTC. This encodes CASSLTGASYGYTF. Variable domain in full (rest from reference TRBV13 and TRBJ1-2): AAGVIQSPRHLIKEKRETATLKCYPIPRHDTVYWYQQGPGQDPQFLISFYEKMQSDKGSIPDRFSAQQFSDYHSELNMSSLELGDSALYFCASSLTGASYGYTFGSGTRLTVV.

As for this clone: Compared with germline, one end of the junction differs, possibly owing to a read error. At the DNA level, this CDR3 is encoded by other sequences in the same sample as well. V gene TRBV5-1 combines with J gene TRBJ2-3; no firm D call. The CDR3 consists of 12 residues. The germline gives CDR1 SGHRS, CDR2 YFSETQ. The CDR3 sequence is CASSLAADTQYF. The CDR3 region has the DNA TGCGCCAGCAGTTTGGCTGCAGATACGCAGTATTTT.

V usage is TRBV5-1 and J usage is TRBJ2-1, with a possible D match to TRBD2 (6 bases). This CDR3 region has 13 residues. The germline CDR1 and CDR2 sequences are SGHRS and YFSETQ. The V and J ends lost 7 bases and 7 bases respectively, with 15 bases between them. CDR3 loop: CASAEPGLNEQFF. The DNA of the CDR3 is TGCGCCAGCGCGGAGCCGGGACTGAATGAGCAGTTCTTC.

The chain uses TRBV4-2 and TRBJ2-7; D remains ambiguous. This CDR3 has 14 amino acids. From germline, CDR1 is LGHNA and CDR2 YNFKEQ. The V end lost 1 base, the J end lost 2 bases, and 9 bases lay between the germline ends. Here the CDR3 reads CASSQGSKPYEQYF. The CDR3 nucleotides read TGTGCCAGCAGCCAAGGTAGCAAGCCCTACGAGCAGTACTTC.

The chain uses TRBV10-1 and TRBJ1-1, with a tentative D call TRBD1 (6 bases). V lost 10 bases and J lost 1, with 31 bases in between. Per germline, CDR1 WNHNN and CDR2 SYGVQD (reference sequence). The CDR3 loop spans 19 amino acids. The CDR3 region is CANLPCRGAGGLSNTEAFF. The CDR3 DNA sequence: TGCGCCAACCTACCCTGCCGGGGGGCTGGGGGGTTATCGAACACTGAAGCTTTCTTT.